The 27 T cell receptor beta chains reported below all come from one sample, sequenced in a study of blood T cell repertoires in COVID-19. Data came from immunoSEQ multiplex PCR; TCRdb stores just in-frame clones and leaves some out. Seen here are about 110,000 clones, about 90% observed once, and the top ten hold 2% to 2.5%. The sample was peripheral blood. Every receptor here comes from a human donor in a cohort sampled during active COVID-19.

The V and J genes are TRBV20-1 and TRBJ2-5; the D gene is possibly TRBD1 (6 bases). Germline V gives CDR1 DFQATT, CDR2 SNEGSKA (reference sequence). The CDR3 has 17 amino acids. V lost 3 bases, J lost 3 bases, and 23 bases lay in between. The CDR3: CSASSGWSRGVKETQYF. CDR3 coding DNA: TGCAGTGCTAGTTCGGGATGGTCCAGGGGTGTTAAAGAGACCCAGTACTTC.

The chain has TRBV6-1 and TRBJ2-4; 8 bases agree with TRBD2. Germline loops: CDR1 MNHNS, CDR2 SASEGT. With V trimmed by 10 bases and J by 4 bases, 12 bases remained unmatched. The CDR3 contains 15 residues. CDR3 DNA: TGTGCCACCGAGGCGGCGGGAGGTCTTAAAAACATTCAGTACTTC. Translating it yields CATEAAGGLKNIQYF.

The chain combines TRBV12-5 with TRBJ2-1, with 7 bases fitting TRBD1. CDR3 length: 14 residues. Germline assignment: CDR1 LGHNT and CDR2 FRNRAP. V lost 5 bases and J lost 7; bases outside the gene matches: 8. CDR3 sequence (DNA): TGTGCTAGTGGTGCCGGGACAGCCCTGAATGAGCAGTTCTTC. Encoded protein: CASGAGTALNEQFF.

The CDR3 sequence: CATSRDGVGRGPETQYF. As DNA, the CDR3 is TGTGCCACCAGCAGAGATGGGGTGGGTAGGGGGCCAGAGACCCAGTACTTC. The genes are TRBV15 and TRBJ2-5; 7 bases line up with TRBD1. The germline CDR1 and CDR2 sequences are LNHNV and YYDKDF (reference sequence). Germline trimming cut 0 bases from V and 4 bases from J; bases unmatched to any gene: 11. The CDR3 has 17 amino acids.

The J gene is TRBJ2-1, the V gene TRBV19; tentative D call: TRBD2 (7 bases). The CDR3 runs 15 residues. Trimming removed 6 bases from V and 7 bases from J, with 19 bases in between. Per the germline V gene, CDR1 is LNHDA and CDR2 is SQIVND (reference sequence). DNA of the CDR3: TGTGCCAGTAGCTTAGGAGGGGGGGGTGTAAATGAGCAGTTCTTC. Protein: CASSLGGGGVNEQFF.

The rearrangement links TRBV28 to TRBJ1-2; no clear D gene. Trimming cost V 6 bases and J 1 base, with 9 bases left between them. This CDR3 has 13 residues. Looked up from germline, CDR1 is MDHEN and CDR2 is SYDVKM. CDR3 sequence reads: CASRIQSNYGYTF. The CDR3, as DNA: TGTGCCAGCAGGATACAGAGTAACTATGGCTACACCTTC.

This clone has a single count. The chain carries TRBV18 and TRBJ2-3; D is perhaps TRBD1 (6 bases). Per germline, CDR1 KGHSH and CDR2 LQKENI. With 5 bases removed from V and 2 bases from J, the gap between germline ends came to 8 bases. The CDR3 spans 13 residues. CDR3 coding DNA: TGTGCCAGCTCAGGACAGTCCACAGATACGCAGTATTTT. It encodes CASSGQSTDTQYF.

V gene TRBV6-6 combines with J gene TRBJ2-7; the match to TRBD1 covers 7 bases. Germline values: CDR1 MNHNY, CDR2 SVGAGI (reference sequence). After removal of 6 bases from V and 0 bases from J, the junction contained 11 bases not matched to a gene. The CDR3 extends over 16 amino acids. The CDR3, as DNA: TGTGCCAGCAGGCCTACCCCGGGACAGAGCTCCTACGAGCAGTACTTC. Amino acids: CASRPTPGQSSYEQYF.

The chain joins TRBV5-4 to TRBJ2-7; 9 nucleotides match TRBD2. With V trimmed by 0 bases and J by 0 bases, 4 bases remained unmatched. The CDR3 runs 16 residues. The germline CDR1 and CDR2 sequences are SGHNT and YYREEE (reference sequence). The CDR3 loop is CASSLGAGGSSYEQYF. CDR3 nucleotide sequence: TGTGCCAGCAGCTTGGGCGCGGGGGGGAGCTCCTACGAGCAGTACTTC.

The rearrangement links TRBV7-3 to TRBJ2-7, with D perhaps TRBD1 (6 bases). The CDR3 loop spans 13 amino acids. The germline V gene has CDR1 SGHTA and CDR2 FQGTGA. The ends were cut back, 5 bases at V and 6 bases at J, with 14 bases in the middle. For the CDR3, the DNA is TGTGCCAGCAGCACAGGGCTAGCTGGCGAGCAGTACTTC. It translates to CASSTGLAGEQYF.

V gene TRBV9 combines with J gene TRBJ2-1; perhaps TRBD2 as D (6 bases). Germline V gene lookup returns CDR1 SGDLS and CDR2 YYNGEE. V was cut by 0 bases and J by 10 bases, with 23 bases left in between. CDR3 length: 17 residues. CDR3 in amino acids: CASSVAGEVVRLGEQFF. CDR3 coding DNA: TGTGCCAGCAGCGTAGCGGGGGAGGTAGTCCGACTGGGGGAGCAGTTCTTC.

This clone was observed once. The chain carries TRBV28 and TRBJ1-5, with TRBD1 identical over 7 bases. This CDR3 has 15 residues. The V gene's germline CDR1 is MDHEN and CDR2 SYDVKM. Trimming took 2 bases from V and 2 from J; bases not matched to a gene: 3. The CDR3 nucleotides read TGTGCCAGCAGTTTAGGAGGGGGCGGCAATCAGCCCCAGCATTTT. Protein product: CASSLGGGGNQPQHF.

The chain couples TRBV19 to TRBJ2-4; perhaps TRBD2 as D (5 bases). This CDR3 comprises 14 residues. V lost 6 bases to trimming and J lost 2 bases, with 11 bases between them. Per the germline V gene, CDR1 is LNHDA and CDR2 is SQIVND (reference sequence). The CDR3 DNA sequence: TGTGCCAGTAGGGAACTAGGCTCCAAAAACATTCAGTACTTC. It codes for CASRELGSKNIQYF.

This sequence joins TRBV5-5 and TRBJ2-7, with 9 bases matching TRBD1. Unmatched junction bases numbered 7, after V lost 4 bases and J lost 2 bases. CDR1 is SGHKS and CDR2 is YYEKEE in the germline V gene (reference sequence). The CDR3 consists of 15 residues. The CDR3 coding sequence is TGTGCCAGCAGCCGGTCTAGGACAGGGGCCTACGAGCAGTACTTC. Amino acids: CASSRSRTGAYEQYF. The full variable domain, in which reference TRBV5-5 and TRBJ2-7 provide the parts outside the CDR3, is DAGVTQSPTHLIKTRGQQVTLRCSPISGHKSVSWYQQVLGQGPQFIFQYYEKEERGRGNFPDRFSARQFPNYSSELNVNALLLGDSALYLCASSRSRTGAYEQYFGPGTRLTVT.

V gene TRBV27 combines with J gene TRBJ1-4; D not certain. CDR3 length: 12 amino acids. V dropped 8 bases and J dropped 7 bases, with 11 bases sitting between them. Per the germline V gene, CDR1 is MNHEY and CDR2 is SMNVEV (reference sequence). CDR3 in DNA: TGTGCCAGCGGTCAACCGGGTGAAAAACTGTTTTTT. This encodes CASGQPGEKLFF. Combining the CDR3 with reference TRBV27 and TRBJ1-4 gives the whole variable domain EAQVTQNPRYLITVTGKKLTVTCSQNMNHEYMSWYRQDPGLGLRQIYYSMNVEVTDKGDVPEGYKVSRKEKRNFPLILESPSPNQTSLYFCASGQPGEKLFFGSGTQLSVL.

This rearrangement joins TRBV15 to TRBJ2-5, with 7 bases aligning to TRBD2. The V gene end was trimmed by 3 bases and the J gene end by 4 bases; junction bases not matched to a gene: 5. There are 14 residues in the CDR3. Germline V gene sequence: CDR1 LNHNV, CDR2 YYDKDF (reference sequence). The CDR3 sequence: CATSRGGTGETQYF. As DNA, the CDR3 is TGTGCCACCAGCAGGGGGGGGACGGGAGAGACCCAGTACTTC.

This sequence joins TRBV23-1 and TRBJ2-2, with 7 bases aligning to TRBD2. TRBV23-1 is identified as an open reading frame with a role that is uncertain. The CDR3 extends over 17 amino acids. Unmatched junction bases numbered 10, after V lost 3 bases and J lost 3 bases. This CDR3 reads CASSQGLQEIDTGELFF. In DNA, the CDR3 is TGCGCCAGCAGTCAGGGACTACAGGAGATCGACACCGGGGAGCTGTTTTTT.

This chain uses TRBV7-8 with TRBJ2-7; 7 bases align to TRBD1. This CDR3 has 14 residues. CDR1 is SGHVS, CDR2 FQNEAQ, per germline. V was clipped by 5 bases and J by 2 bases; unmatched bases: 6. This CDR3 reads CASSPDRQPYEQYF. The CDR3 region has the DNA TGTGCCAGCAGCCCGGACAGGCAACCCTACGAGCAGTACTTC. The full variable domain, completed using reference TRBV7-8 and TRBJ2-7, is GAGVSQSPRYKVAKRGQDVALRCDPISGHVSLFWYQQALGQGPEFLTYFQNEAQLDKSGLPSDRFFAERPEGSVSTLKIQRTQQEDSAVYLCASSPDRQPYEQYFGPGTRLTVT.

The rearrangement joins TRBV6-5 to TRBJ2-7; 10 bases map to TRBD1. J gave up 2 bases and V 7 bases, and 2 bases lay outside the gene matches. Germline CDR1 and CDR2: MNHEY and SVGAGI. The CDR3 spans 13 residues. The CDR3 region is CASIDRGPYEQYF. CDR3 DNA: TGTGCCAGCATAGACAGGGGGCCCTACGAGCAGTACTTC.

CDR3: CSVEGAGDLRADTQYF. DNA for the CDR3: TGCAGCGTTGAAGGGGCGGGAGACCTCAGGGCAGATACGCAGTATTTT. This sequence joins TRBV29-1 and TRBJ2-3, with TRBD2 matching 7 bases. V lost 1 base to trimming and J lost 4 bases; unmatched junction nucleotides: 11. Germline V gives CDR1 SQVTM, CDR2 ANQGSEA. This CDR3 spans 16 amino acids.

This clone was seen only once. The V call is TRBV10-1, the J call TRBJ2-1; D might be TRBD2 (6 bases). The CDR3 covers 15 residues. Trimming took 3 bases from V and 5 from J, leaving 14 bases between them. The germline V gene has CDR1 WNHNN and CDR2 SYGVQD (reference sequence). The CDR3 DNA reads TGCGCCAGCAGTGACAGGACCGGAGGGCACAATGAGCAGTTCTTC. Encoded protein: CASSDRTGGHNEQFF.

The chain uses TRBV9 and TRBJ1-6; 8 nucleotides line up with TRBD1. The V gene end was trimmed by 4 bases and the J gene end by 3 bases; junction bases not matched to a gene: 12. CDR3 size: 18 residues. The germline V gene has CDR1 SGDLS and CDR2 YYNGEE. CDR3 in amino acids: CASSSGTGTGFYNSPLHF. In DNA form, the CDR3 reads TGTGCCAGCAGCTCAGGAACCGGGACAGGCTTCTATAATTCACCCCTCCACTTT.

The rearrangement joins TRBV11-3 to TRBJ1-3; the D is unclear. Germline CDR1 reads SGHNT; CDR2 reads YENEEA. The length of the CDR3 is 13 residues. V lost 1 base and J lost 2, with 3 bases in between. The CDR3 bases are TGTGCCAGCAGCTTAGGGCCTGGAAACACCATATATTTT. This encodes CASSLGPGNTIYF.

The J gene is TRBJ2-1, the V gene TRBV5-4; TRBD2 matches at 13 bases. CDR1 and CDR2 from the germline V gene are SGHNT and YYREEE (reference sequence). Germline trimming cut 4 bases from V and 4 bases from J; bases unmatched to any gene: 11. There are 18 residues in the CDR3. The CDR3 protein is CASSTTGTSGTLYNEQFF. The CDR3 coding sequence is TGTGCCAGCAGCACAACCGGGACTAGCGGGACCCTATACAATGAGCAGTTCTTC.

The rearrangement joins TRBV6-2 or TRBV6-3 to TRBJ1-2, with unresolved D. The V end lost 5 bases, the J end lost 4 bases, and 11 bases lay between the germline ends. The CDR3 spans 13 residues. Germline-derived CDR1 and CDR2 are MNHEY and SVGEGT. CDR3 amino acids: CASSRLELYGYTF. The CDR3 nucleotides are TGTGCCAGCAGTCGTCTAGAGCTCTATGGCTACACCTTC.

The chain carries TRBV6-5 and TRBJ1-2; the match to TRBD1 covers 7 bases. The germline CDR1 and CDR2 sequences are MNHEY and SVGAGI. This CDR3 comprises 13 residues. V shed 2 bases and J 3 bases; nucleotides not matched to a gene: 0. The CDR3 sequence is CASSYDRDYGYTF. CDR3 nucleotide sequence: TGTGCCAGCAGTTACGACAGGGACTATGGCTACACCTTC.

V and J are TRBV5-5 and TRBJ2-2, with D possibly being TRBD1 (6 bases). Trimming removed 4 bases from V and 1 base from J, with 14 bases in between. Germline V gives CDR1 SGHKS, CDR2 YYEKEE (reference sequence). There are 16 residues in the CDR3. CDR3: CASSTAGTQNTGELFF. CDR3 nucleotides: TGTGCCAGCAGCACAGCCGGGACACAGAACACCGGGGAGCTGTTTTTT.